These 4 T cell receptor beta chains share one sample of origin, sequenced in a study of shared clonotypes between healthy human individuals (dated by TCRdb to about 2020). The library relied on the immunoSEQ multiplex PCR assay. TCRdb took this table from immuneACCESS and kept in-frame rearrangements with V and J called. Such tables lack part of the clones; where checked against another copy, unresolved V genes explain under half of the gap, and the rest is unexplained. Recorded for this sample are about 490,000 clones; 70% to 80% of them occurred a single time. Together, the top ten hold approximately 12% of the sample. The sequenced sample was PBMCs. The receptors derive from a woman in her forties in good health. Some clones in this sample may be carry-over from other donors' samples.

Concerning this clone itself: Germline is not matched at one junction end, which may reflect a read error. The chain carries TRBV19 and TRBJ2-1; 8 nucleotides match TRBD1. CDR3 length: 12 amino acids. Per the germline V gene, CDR1 is LNHDA and CDR2 is SQIVND (reference sequence). The CDR3 spells CASNIQGDEQFF. The CDR3 DNA reads TGTGCCAGTAATATACAGGGGGATGAGCAGTTCTTC.

The V and J genes are TRBV7-3 and TRBJ2-1; 8 bases are a match to TRBD2. The CDR3 extends over 18 amino acids. With V trimmed by 2 bases and J by 8 bases, 17 bases remained unmatched. In germline, CDR1 is SGHTA, CDR2 FQGTGA. CDR3 in amino acids: CASSLGPRSSGSRDEQFF. CDR3 sequence (DNA): TGTGCCAGCAGCTTAGGACCCCGGAGCAGCGGGAGTAGGGATGAGCAGTTCTTC.

In its sample, this clone was seen a few times. This chain uses TRBV28 with TRBJ1-5; D possibly corresponds to TRBD1 (5 bases). With 7 bases removed from V and 3 bases from J, the gap between germline ends came to 16 bases. Germline CDR1 MDHEN, CDR2 SYDVKM. The CDR3 extends over 15 amino acids. The CDR3 loop reads CASNGVAGTNQPQHF. The CDR3 DNA reads TGTGCCAGCAACGGGGTTGCCGGGACCAATCAGCCCCAGCATTTT.

The rearrangement uses TRBV18 and TRBJ2-3; the D gene is possibly TRBD2 (5 bases). The V and J ends lost 4 bases and 2 bases respectively, with 10 bases between them. CDR1 and CDR2 (germline): KGHSH, LQKENI. The CDR3 runs 14 residues. The CDR3 reads CASSLERHTDTQYF. The CDR3 bases are TGTGCCAGCTCACTCGAGCGGCACACAGATACGCAGTATTTT.